Below, 8 T cell receptor beta chains from the same sample are listed, as sequenced in a study of T cell repertoires in cytomegalovirus infection. Antigen specificity for these receptors is unknown. MiXCR was run by TCRdb on the reads, yielding one entry per CDR3 protein. The sample has around 200,000 distinct CDR3 sequences; less than 50% are singletons. The starting material was CD8+ T cells from cultured PBMCs, obtained from culture after CMV antigen stimulation. The receptors derive from a human donor in good health (CMV status not recorded). Some clones in this sample may be carry-over from other donors' samples.

CDR3 DNA sequence: TGTGCCAGCAGCTCACTACAGGGGGCGGCAGGAGACGAGCAGTACTTC. It codes for CASSSLQGAAGDEQYF. The gene calls are TRBV7-6 and TRBJ2-7, with 9 nucleotides matching TRBD1. With V trimmed by 4 bases and J by 5 bases, 12 bases remained unmatched. Germline-derived CDR1 and CDR2 are SGHVS and FNYEAQ. The CDR3 consists of 16 residues. The full variable domain, completed using reference TRBV7-6 and TRBJ2-7, is GAGVSQSPRYKVTKRGQDVALRCDPISGHVSLYWYRQALGQGPEFLTYFNYEAQQDKSGLPNDRFSAERPEGSISTLTIQRTEQRDSAMYRCASSSLQGAAGDEQYFGPGTRLTVT.

The V and J genes are TRBV7-9 and TRBJ2-3; the match to TRBD2 covers 12 bases. The germline V gene has CDR1 SEHNR and CDR2 FQNEAQ (reference sequence). J gave up 6 bases and V 5 bases, and 9 bases lay outside the gene matches. The CDR3 length is 16 residues. The CDR3 loop reads CASSEPTSGRGDTQYF. The CDR3 DNA reads TGTGCCAGCAGCGAACCGACTAGCGGGAGAGGTGATACGCAGTATTTT. Variable domain in full (rest from reference TRBV7-9 and TRBJ2-3): DTGVSQNPRHKITKRGQNVTFRCDPISEHNRLYWYRQTLGQGPEFLTYFQNEAQLEKSRLLSDRFSAERPKGSFSTLEIQRTEQGDSAMYLCASSEPTSGRGDTQYFGPGTRLTVL.

The rearrangement joins TRBV7-8 to TRBJ2-5; D unresolved. Trimming left V 5 bases short and J 0 bases short, with 10 bases between. Germline CDR1 is SGHVS and CDR2 is FQNEAQ. This CDR3 has 14 residues. Here the CDR3 reads CASSHGRHQETQYF. In nucleotides, the CDR3 is TGTGCCAGCAGCCACGGACGGCACCAAGAGACCCAGTACTTC.

This clonotype has ten or more counts. The chain combines TRBV6-1 with TRBJ1-6; D is possibly TRBD1 (6 bases). V was clipped by 6 bases and J by 10 bases, with 22 bases between them. CDR1 MNHNS and CDR2 SASEGT come from the germline V gene. The length of the CDR3 is 16 residues. CDR3 region: CASRNPGGGNSSPLHF. In nucleotides, the CDR3 is TGTGCCAGCAGAAACCCCGGGGGCGGGAATTCCTCACCCCTCCACTTT.

V and J are TRBV5-4 and TRBJ1-6; 7 bases align to TRBD1. There are 17 residues in the CDR3. Germline V CDR1 and CDR2: SGHNT, YYREEE (reference sequence). The V gene end was trimmed by 3 bases and the J gene end by 4 bases; junction bases not matched to a gene: 10. The CDR3 nucleotides are TGTGCCAGCAGCTCTTACAGGGGAAGCGGGTATAATTCACCCCTCCACTTT. Translated: CASSSYRGSGYNSPLHF.

This clonotype has only a few counts. The chain carries TRBV12-3 or TRBV12-4 and TRBJ1-2; TRBD1 matches at 10 bases. V lost 5 bases, J lost 4 bases, and 10 bases stayed unmatched. The CDR3 loop spans 16 amino acids. CDR3 sequence reads: CASSSSRDRGTYGYTF. DNA of the CDR3: TGTGCCAGCAGTAGTTCCCGGGACAGGGGAACCTATGGCTACACCTTC.

The table lists this clonotype with a few counts. The chain combines TRBV4-1 with TRBJ1-1, with D maybe TRBD1 (5 bases). The CDR3 spans 13 residues. CDR1 is MGHRA, CDR2 YSYEKL, per germline. Trimming removed 3 bases from V and 10 bases from J, with 15 bases in between. CDR3 DNA sequence: TGCGCCAGCAGCCATGAACAATCCGGGGGAGCTTTCTTT. This translates into CASSHEQSGGAFF.

The chain uses TRBV10-3 and TRBJ2-5; D gene unclear. CDR1 is ENHRY and CDR2 is SYGVKD in the germline V gene. CDR3 length: 13 amino acids. The V end was cut by 2 bases, the J end by 4 bases, with 8 bases between. CDR3 amino acids: CAISETPGETQYF. The CDR3 region has the DNA TGTGCCATCAGTGAGACCCCCGGAGAGACCCAGTACTTC.